One and the same sample provided the 15 T cell receptor beta chains below, sequenced in a study of blood T cell repertoires in COVID-19. Data came from immunoSEQ multiplex PCR; TCRdb stores just in-frame clones and leaves some out. Of roughly 53,000 clones listed, about three quarters were seen once; the top ten hold roughly a fifth. Sequenced input: peripheral blood. The receptor source for this set is a man aged 50-60 years with active or convalescent COVID-19.

The V call is TRBV5-1, the J call TRBJ2-5, with 10 bases fitting TRBD2. V shed 4 bases, J shed 4 bases, and the junction held 4 bases outside the gene matches. The V gene's germline CDR1 is SGHRS and CDR2 YFSETQ. The CDR3 totals 14 residues. CDR3: CASSGAGGPETQYF. CDR3 DNA: TGCGCCAGCAGCGGAGCGGGGGGGCCAGAGACCCAGTACTTC.

This clone was observed a handful of times. This sequence joins TRBV3-1 (or the pseudogene TRBV3-2) and TRBJ1-3; the D gene is possibly TRBD1 (5 bases). Deletions cut 0 bases from V and 2 bases from J, with 8 bases between. The germline V gene has CDR1 LGHDT and CDR2 YNNKEL (reference sequence). The CDR3 totals 15 residues. CDR3 coding DNA: TGTGCCAGCAGCCAAGATTGGGGGGCTGGAAACACCATATATTTT. This sequence encodes CASSQDWGAGNTIYF.

V usage is TRBV5-1 and J usage is TRBJ1-3; 10 nucleotides match TRBD1. This CDR3 spans 15 amino acids. The trim removed 3 bases at V and 4 bases at J, leaving 4 bases unmatched. The germline V gene has CDR1 SGHRS and CDR2 YFSETQ. The CDR3 nucleotides read TGCGCCAGCAGCTCCGGGACAGGGGCAGGAAACACCATATATTTT. This translates into CASSSGTGAGNTIYF.

This clone was counted a few times. This sample also contains other DNA sequences that code for the same CDR3. The rearrangement joins TRBV7-9 to TRBJ2-7, with no clear D. Deletions cut 1 base from V and 0 bases from J, with 4 bases between. The germline gives CDR1 SEHNR, CDR2 FQNEAQ (reference sequence). The CDR3 has 13 amino acids. This chain's CDR3 is CASSLGASYEQYF. The CDR3 DNA is TGTGCCAGCAGCTTAGGAGCCTCCTACGAGCAGTACTTC.

The rearrangement links TRBV30 to TRBJ2-7, with D perhaps TRBD1 (5 bases). The V end lost 4 bases, the J end lost 2 bases, and 9 bases lay between the germline ends. The CDR3 is 12 residues long. Germline lookup yields CDR1 GTSNPN and CDR2 SVGIG (reference sequence). This CDR3 is CAWKVTAYEQYF. CDR3 sequence (DNA): TGTGCCTGGAAGGTGACAGCCTACGAGCAGTACTTC.

The table lists this clone with a count of one. V is TRBV4-1 and J is TRBJ2-2, with 8 nucleotides matching TRBD2. The CDR3 sequence is 17 residues long. Germline lookup yields CDR1 MGHRA and CDR2 YSYEKL. V dropped 1 base and J dropped 5; count of bases not matched to a gene: 9. CDR3 sequence reads: CASSQVGLQRGTGELFF. DNA of the CDR3: TGCGCCAGCAGCCAAGTTGGGCTTCAGCGGGGGACCGGGGAGCTGTTTTTT.

The chain carries TRBV27 and TRBJ1-5; TRBD1 might be the D (6 bases). The V gene's germline CDR1 is MNHEY and CDR2 SMNVEV (reference sequence). Trimming removed 5 bases at V and 1 base at J, with 12 bases between. The CDR3 contains 15 residues. The CDR3 here is CASSPDRKSNQPQHF. In DNA, the CDR3 is TGTGCCAGCAGTCCCGACAGGAAAAGCAATCAGCCCCAGCATTTT.

The gene calls are TRBV6-4 and TRBJ2-3, with D uncertain. V lost 0 bases and J 2 bases, leaving 9 bases between the germline ends. The CDR3 is 15 residues long. Germline values: CDR1 MRHNA, CDR2 SNTAGT. The chain's CDR3 is CASSDSVSPTDTQYF. The CDR3 nucleotides read TGTGCCAGCAGTGACTCCGTCTCCCCCACAGATACGCAGTATTTT.

The CDR3 loop is CASNPGLAAADTQYF. The CDR3 DNA sequence: TGTGCCAGCAACCCCGGACTAGCGGCTGCAGATACGCAGTATTTT. The rearrangement links TRBV7-9 to TRBJ2-3, with 10 bases aligning to TRBD2. V lost 7 bases and J lost 4; bases outside the gene matches: 8. Germline CDR1 and CDR2: SEHNR and FQNEAQ (reference sequence). The CDR3 spans 15 residues.

This clone appeared once. This chain connects TRBV13 to TRBJ1-2; the D is unclear. Trimming removed 1 base at V and 4 bases at J, with 10 bases between. The CDR3 loop spans 14 amino acids. Germline CDR1 reads PRHDT; CDR2 reads FYEKMQ (reference sequence). CDR3: CASSLDATGYGYTF. For the CDR3, the DNA is TGTGCCAGCAGCTTAGACGCCACTGGCTATGGCTACACCTTC.

The chain links TRBV5-5 to TRBJ1-3; 7 nucleotides match TRBD1. V gave up 2 bases and J gave up 4 bases; unmatched junction bases: 12. This CDR3 spans 17 amino acids. From germline, CDR1 is SGHKS and CDR2 YYEKEE (reference sequence). The CDR3 here is CASSFAHRQGSGNTIYF. CDR3 nucleotides: TGTGCCAGCAGCTTCGCACATCGACAGGGCTCAGGAAACACCATATATTTT.

The chain uses TRBV29-1 and TRBJ1-3, with 7 nucleotides matching TRBD1. Looked up from germline, CDR1 is SQVTM and CDR2 is ANQGSEA. The trim removed 3 bases at V and 0 bases at J, leaving 2 bases unmatched. The CDR3 spans 14 residues. The CDR3: CSVETGFSGNTIYF. Here the CDR3 DNA reads TGCAGCGTTGAGACAGGGTTCTCTGGAAACACCATATATTTT.

This clone was seen more than once but under ten times. J is TRBJ1-4 and V is TRBV16; the D is unclear. This CDR3 contains 16 residues. In germline, CDR1 is KGHSY, CDR2 FQNENV. Trimming cost V 0 bases and J 7 bases, with 15 bases left between them. The CDR3 loop is CASSQSFPRMGEKLFF. The DNA of the CDR3 is TGTGCCAGCAGCCAATCATTCCCCAGGATGGGTGAAAAACTGTTTTTT.

In DNA form, the CDR3 reads TGTGCCAGCAGCTTAGTTGGAGGGCTGGGAGAGACCCAGTACTTC. Translating gives CASSLVGGLGETQYF. The rearrangement joins TRBV7-2 to TRBJ2-5; D is perhaps TRBD2 (6 bases). Between the trimmed V and J ends, which lost 1 base and 4 bases, there was a span of 13 bases. Germline CDR1 and CDR2: SGHTA and FQGNSA. This CDR3 is 15 amino acids long.

The chain links TRBV20-1 to TRBJ2-5; D remains unclear. CDR1 and CDR2 (germline): DFQATT, SNEGSKA (reference sequence). The V end lost 5 bases, the J end lost 5 bases, and 9 bases lay between the germline ends. The CDR3 spans 11 residues. Here the CDR3 reads CSAGPKETQYF. In DNA, the CDR3 is TGCAGTGCTGGCCCGAAGGAGACCCAGTACTTC.